A selection of T cell receptor beta chains follows, all from one sample in a study of CD8+ T cells in alopecia areata. Measured with immunoSEQ multiplex PCR; TCRdb has only the in-frame clones, and not every one. The sample has about 99,000 clones; around 59% are singletons. Sequencing was carried out using CD4+ T cells sorted from blood. All receptors come from a human donor in good health. Both conserved end residues are part of each CDR3. A D gene is named only where the DNA matches it firmly. For some rows the clone size is stated as once, few or many, or as a class when expanded; others skip it.

j_call,v_call,clone_size,d_call,cdr3_aa,cdr3_nt
TRBJ2-1,TRBV7-9,.,TRBD1,CASSSYRGSYNEQFF,TGTGCCAGCAGCTCCTACAGGGGCTCCTACAATGAGCAGTTCTTC
TRBJ1-1,TRBV12-5,.,.,CASAPPSTGTTEAFF,TGTGCTAGTGCCCCCCCGTCCACAGGGACCACTGAAGCTTTCTTT
TRBJ2-7,TRBV5-1,.,.,CASSLTVPGWDEQYF,TGCGCCAGCAGCTTGACAGTGCCGGGGTGGGACGAGCAGTACTTC
TRBJ2-3,TRBV6-5,once,TRBD1,CASSYQGETTDTQYF,TGTGCCAGCAGTTACCAGGGGGAGACCACAGATACGCAGTATTTT
TRBJ1-1,TRBV10-3,once,.,CAISGQAMNTEAFF,TGTGCCATCAGTGGACAAGCGATGAACACTGAAGCTTTCTTT
TRBJ2-6,TRBV30,few,TRBD1,CAWTPGQGAHGANVLTF,TGTGCCTGGACCCCGGGACAGGGGGCGCATGGGGCCAACGTCCTGACTTTC
TRBJ2-7,TRBV6-6,.,.,CASSQAGRGTYEQYF,TGTGCCAGCAGTCAAGCGGGCAGGGGAACCTACGAGCAGTACTTC
TRBJ1-3,TRBV7-2,.,.,CASSSMGRVAGPPVYF,TGTGCCAGCAGCTCAATGGGAAGGGTAGCCGGGCCCCCTGTCTATTTT
TRBJ2-7,TRBV29-1,.,TRBD2,CSVGPRGGAYEQYF,TGCAGCGTTGGTCCTCGCGGGGGGGCCTACGAGCAGTACTTC
TRBJ2-5,TRBV7-2,few,.,CASSLGSSTQETQYF,TGTGCCAGCAGCTTAGGGTCTAGCACCCAAGAGACCCAGTACTTC
TRBJ1-2,TRBV29-1,.,.,CSVKTTTGIYGYTF,TGCAGCGTGAAGACAACTACAGGGATATATGGCTACACCTTC
TRBJ2-5,TRBV4-3,.,TRBD2,CASSQWGLASGETQYF,TGCGCCAGCAGCCAATGGGGACTAGCCAGCGGGGAGACCCAGTACTTC
TRBJ1-1,TRBV29-1,.,.,CSVEVWGQRSEAFF,TGCAGCGTTGAAGTTTGGGGCCAGCGCAGTGAAGCTTTCTTT
TRBJ1-2,TRBV7-7,.,TRBD1,CASSAYAGGMNYGYTF,TGTGCTAGCAGCGCCTACGCAGGGGGCATGAACTATGGCTACACCTTC